The rows below give T cell receptor beta chains drawn from one sample of a study of shared clonotypes between healthy human individuals. TCRdb's table, derived via immunoSEQ multiplex PCR, lists solely in-frame clones and lacks some. The sample shows about 180,000 clones, 80% to 95% of them seen only once. Sequencing was performed on naive CD4+ T cells sorted from blood. The receptor set was obtained from a woman aged 25 to 39 in good health. CDR3s include the opening cysteine and the closing phenylalanine or tryptophan. D genes are given only for firm matches.

D: TRBD1
J: TRBJ1-6
V: TRBV19
CDR3: CASSGVSTGRNSPLHF
DNA: TGTGCCAGTAGTGGAGTTTCGACAGGGCGTAATTCACCCCTCCACTTT

D: TRBD1
J: TRBJ1-1
V: TRBV2
CDR3: CASSMGQGNTEAFF
DNA: TGTGCCAGCAGTATGGGACAGGGGAACACTGAAGCTTTCTTT

D: NA
J: TRBJ1-3
V: TRBV27
CDR3: CASSSTGDRSGNTIYF
DNA: TGTGCCAGCAGTTCCACAGGAGATCGTTCTGGAAACACCATATATTTT

D: NA
J: TRBJ1-2
V: TRBV5-1
CDR3: CASSGSRDGGYTF
DNA: TGCGCCAGCAGTGGCAGTAGAGATGGTGGCTACACCTTC

D: NA
J: TRBJ1-2
V: TRBV6-6
CDR3: CASSRTTFGYTF
DNA: TGTGCCAGCAGCCGGACCACATTTGGCTACACCTTC

D: TRBD2
J: TRBJ2-7
V: TRBV28
CDR3: CASRSGTSGDLYEQYF
DNA: TGTGCCAGCAGGTCCGGGACTAGCGGAGATCTCTACGAGCAGTACTTC

D: NA
J: TRBJ1-1
V: TRBV4-2
CDR3: CASSQDTGQNTEAFF
DNA: TGTGCCAGCAGCCAAGATACGGGGCAGAACACTGAAGCTTTCTTT

D: NA
J: TRBJ1-2
V: TRBV2
CDR3: CASSGPGTPYGYTF
DNA: TGTGCCAGCAGTGGACCCGGGACACCATATGGCTACACCTTC

D: NA
J: TRBJ1-5
V: TRBV7-2
CDR3: CASSNPQGAGGEPQHF
DNA: TGTGCCAGCAGCAACCCCCAGGGTGCCGGGGGGGAGCCCCAGCATTTT

D: TRBD1
J: TRBJ1-1
V: TRBV7-9
CDR3: CASSTRDRVNITEAFF
DNA: TGTGCCAGCAGCACCCGGGACAGGGTTAATATAACTGAAGCTTTCTTT

D: TRBD1
J: TRBJ1-1
V: TRBV4-1
CDR3: CASSQDKGAITEAFF
DNA: TGCGCCAGCAGCCAAGATAAGGGGGCTATAACTGAAGCTTTCTTT